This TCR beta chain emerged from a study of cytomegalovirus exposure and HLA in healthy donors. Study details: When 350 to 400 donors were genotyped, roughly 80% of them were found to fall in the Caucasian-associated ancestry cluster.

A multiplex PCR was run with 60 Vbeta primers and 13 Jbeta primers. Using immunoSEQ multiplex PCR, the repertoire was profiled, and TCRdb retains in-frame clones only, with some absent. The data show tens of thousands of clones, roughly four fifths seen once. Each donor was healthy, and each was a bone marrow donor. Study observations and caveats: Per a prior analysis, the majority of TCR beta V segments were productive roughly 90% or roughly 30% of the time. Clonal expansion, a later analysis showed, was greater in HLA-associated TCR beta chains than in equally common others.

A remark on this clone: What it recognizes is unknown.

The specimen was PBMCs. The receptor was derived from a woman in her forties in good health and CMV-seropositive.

This CDR3 is CASKRTAKTHEAFF. CDR3 bases: TGTGCCAGTAAACGGACAGCAAAAACCCATGAAGCTTTCTTT. This rearrangement joins TRBV19 to TRBJ1-1; D perhaps matches TRBD1 (6 bases). V gave up 7 bases and J gave up 7 bases, with 19 bases separating them. Germline CDR1 is LNHDA and CDR2 is SQIVND (reference sequence). This CDR3 is 14 amino acids long. Together with reference TRBV19 and TRBJ1-1, the CDR3 gives the full variable domain: DGGITQSPKYLFRKEGQNVTLSCEQNLNHDAMYWYRQDPGQGLRLIYYSQIVNDFQKGDIAEGYSVSREKKESFPLTVTSAQKNPTAFYLCASKRTAKTHEAFFGQGTRLTVV.